This TCR beta chain was sequenced during a study of blood T cell repertoires in COVID-19. Repertoires were generated with immunoSEQ multiplex PCR, while TCRdb's copy carries only in-frame clones and drops some. The repertoire consists of around 250,000 clones, with 85% occurring once and the leading ten covering about 5.1%. V lost 5 bases, J lost 10 bases, and 14 bases lay in between. The germline V gene has CDR1 DFQATT and CDR2 SNEGSKA (reference sequence). This CDR3 has 11 residues. This TCR derives from a man aged 50 to 60 with active or convalescent COVID-19. The sequencing sample was made of peripheral blood. The chain uses TRBV20-1 and TRBJ1-1, with D maybe TRBD1 (5 bases). As DNA, the CDR3 is TGCAGTGCTTGGGGCCCTGACGGAGCTTTCTTT. Protein product: CSAWGPDGAFF.